What follows describes a single T cell receptor (beta chain). The data were obtained in a study of blood T cell repertoires in COVID-19. The wider study: Donors in the United States, Italy and Spain gave samples during acute or convalescent COVID-19.

Measured with immunoSEQ multiplex PCR; TCRdb has only the in-frame clones, and not every one. The sample lists some 140,000 clones, roughly 80% occurring once. The germline gives CDR1 SGHRS, CDR2 YFSETQ. V shed 5 bases and J 1 base; nucleotides not matched to a gene: 11. The CDR3 length is 16 residues. The genes are TRBV5-1 and TRBJ1-2; 7 nucleotides line up with TRBD1. The sequence was collected from a man in his forties or fifties with acute COVID-19. Specimen: PBMCs or T cells enriched from blood (not recorded which). The CDR3 spells CASRPETGDLNYGYTF. In DNA, the CDR3 is TGCGCCAGCAGGCCAGAAACAGGGGACCTTAACTATGGCTACACCTTC.